This T cell receptor (beta chain) is drawn from a study of blood T cell repertoires in COVID-19. In the study overall: Whether acute or convalescent, the COVID-19 samples came from the United States, Italy and Spain. T cells, B-cell-depleted T cells, or PBMCs provided the cDNA or gDNA that served as material.

Source study methods: Amplifying reference gene primers gave estimates of nucleated cell counts. Measured with immunoSEQ multiplex PCR; TCRdb has only the in-frame clones, and not every one. D and trimming were read from the DNA, whereas the V and J calls and clone size are those reported in that table. The repertoire holds around 300,000 clones, with 80% to 95% as singletons. During active infection, Seattle patients enrolled and were then monitored through disease. Germline V CDR1 and CDR2: MNHEY, SMNVEV (reference sequence). V trimming: 4 bases; J trimming: 5 bases; junction bases outside the gene matches: 7. CDR3 size: 14 residues.

This clonotype was obtained from a woman between 25 and 40 years old with COVID-19, enrolled during active disease. Sequenced: peripheral blood. The rearrangement joins TRBV27 to TRBJ2-5; 7 positions match TRBD2. The CDR3 spells CASSSPGGMETQYF. DNA for the CDR3: TGTGCCAGCAGTTCCCCGGGGGGTATGGAGACCCAGTACTTC.